This T cell receptor beta chain was recovered during a study of T-cell memory formation after mild COVID-19. The CDR3 has 16 residues. Germline CDR1 reads SGHVS; CDR2 reads FQNEAQ. Losses at the gene ends were 3 bases for V and 5 bases for J; bases not matched to a gene: 10. Comment on this clonotype: Antigen: not known.

Study findings and constraints: A second wave expanding day 15 to 37 was CD4+-biased; contracting clones were balanced.

One entry per CDR3 protein, called by TCRdb with MiXCR from the 5' RACE reads. The repertoire consists of 300,000 to 350,000 distinct CDR3 sequences, with roughly an eighth occurring once and the leading ten covering around 20%. The source of this sequence is a man between 18 and 29 years old who had mild COVID-19 (a few samples of this study predate the infection). Cell type and time point are not known. The chain combines TRBV7-8 with TRBJ2-5; TRBD2 agrees at 9 bases. The specimen sequenced was PBMCs or a T cell subset sorted from them (not recorded which). This CDR3 reads CASSLSLGTSLETQYF. The CDR3 coding sequence is TGTGCCAGCAGCTTGTCCCTTGGGACTAGCTTGGAGACCCAGTACTTC.